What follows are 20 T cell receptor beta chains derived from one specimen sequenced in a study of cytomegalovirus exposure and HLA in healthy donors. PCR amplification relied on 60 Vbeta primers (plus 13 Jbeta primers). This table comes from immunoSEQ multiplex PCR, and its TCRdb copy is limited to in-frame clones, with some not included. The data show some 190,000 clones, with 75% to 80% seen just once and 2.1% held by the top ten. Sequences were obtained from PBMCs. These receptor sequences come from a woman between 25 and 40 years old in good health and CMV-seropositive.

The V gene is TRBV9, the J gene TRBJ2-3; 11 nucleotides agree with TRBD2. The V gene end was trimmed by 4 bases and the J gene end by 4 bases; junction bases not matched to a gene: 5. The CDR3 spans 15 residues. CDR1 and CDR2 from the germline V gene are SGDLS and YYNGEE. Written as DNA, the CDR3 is TGTGCCAGCAGCCCTAGCGGGGGGCAAGCAGATACGCAGTATTTT. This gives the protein CASSPSGGQADTQYF.

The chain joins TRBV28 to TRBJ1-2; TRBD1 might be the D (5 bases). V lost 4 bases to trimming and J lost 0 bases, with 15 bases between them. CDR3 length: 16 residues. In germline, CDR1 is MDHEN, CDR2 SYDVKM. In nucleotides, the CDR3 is TGTGCCAGCAGTTCCCCAGACGGGGGTCCTAACTATGGCTACACCTTC. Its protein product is CASSSPDGGPNYGYTF.

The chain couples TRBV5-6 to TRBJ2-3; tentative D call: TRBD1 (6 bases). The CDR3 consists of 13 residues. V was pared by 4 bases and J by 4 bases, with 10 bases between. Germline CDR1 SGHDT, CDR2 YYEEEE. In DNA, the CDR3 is TGTGCCAGCAGCCTACAGGGTGCAGATACGCAGTATTTT. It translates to CASSLQGADTQYF. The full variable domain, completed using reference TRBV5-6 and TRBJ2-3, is DAGVTQSPTHLIKTRGQQVTLRCSPKSGHDTVSWYQQALGQGPQFIFQYYEEEERQRGNFPDRFSGHQFPNYSSELNVNALLLGDSALYLCASSLQGADTQYFGPGTRLTVL.

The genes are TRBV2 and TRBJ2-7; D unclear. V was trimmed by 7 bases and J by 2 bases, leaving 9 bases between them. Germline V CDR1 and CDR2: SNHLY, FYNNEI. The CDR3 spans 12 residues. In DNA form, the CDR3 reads TGTGCCAGCATCGATAGCCCCTACGAGCAGTACTTC. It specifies CASIDSPYEQYF.

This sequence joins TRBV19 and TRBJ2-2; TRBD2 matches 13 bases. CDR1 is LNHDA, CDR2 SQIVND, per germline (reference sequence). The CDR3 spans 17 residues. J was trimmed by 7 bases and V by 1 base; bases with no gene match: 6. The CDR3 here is CASSIALAGGPIGELFF. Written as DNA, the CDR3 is TGTGCCAGTAGTATAGCACTAGCGGGGGGGCCCATCGGGGAGCTGTTTTTT.

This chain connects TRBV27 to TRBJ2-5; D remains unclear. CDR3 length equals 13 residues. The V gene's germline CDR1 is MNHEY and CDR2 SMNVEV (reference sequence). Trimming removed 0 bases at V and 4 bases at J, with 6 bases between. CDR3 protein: CASSLSQAETQYF. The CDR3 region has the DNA TGTGCCAGCAGTTTATCCCAAGCAGAGACCCAGTACTTC.

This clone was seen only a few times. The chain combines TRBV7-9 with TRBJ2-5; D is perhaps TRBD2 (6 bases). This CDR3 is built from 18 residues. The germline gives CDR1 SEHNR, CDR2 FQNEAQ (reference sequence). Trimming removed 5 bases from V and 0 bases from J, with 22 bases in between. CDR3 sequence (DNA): TGTGCCAGCAGCCCTCAGGCGCGGGGCAGGTTGTACCAAGAGACCCAGTACTTC. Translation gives CASSPQARGRLYQETQYF.

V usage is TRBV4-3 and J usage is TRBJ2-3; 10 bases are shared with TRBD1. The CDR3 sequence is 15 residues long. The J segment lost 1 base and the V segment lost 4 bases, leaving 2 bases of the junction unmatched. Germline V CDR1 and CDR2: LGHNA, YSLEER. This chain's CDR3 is CASSLTGGGTDTQYF. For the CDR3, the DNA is TGCGCCAGCAGCCTGACAGGGGGCGGCACAGATACGCAGTATTTT.

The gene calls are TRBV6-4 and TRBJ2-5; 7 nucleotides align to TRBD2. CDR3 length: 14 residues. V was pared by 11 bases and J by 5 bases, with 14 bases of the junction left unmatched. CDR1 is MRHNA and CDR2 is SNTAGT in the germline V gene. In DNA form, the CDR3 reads TGTGCCCTTCTACGCGGGAGAGTCCGGGAGACCCAGTACTTC. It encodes CALLRGRVRETQYF.

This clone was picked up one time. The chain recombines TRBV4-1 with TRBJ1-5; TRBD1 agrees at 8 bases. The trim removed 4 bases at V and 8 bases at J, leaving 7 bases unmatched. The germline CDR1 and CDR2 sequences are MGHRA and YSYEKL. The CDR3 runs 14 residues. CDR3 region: CASSPEQGGKPQHF. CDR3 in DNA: TGCGCCAGCAGCCCCGAACAGGGGGGAAAGCCCCAGCATTTT.

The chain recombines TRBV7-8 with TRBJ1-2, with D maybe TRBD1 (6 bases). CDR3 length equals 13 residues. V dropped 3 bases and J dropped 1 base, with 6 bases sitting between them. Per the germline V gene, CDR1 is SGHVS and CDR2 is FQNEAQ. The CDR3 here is CASSLDSNYGYTF. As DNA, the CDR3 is TGTGCCAGCAGCTTGGACAGTAACTATGGCTACACCTTC.

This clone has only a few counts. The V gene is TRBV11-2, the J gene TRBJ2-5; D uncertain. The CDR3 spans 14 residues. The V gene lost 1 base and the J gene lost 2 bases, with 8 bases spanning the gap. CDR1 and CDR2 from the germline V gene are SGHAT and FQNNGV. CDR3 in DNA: TGTGCCAGCAGCTTAGGTCGAGCACAAGAGACCCAGTACTTC. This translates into CASSLGRAQETQYF.

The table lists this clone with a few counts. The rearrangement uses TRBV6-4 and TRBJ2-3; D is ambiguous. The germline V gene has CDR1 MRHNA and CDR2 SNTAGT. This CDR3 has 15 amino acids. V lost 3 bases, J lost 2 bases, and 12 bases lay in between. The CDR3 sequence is CASSERASATDTQYF. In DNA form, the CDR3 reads TGTGCCAGCAGTGAGCGTGCCTCCGCCACAGATACGCAGTATTTT.

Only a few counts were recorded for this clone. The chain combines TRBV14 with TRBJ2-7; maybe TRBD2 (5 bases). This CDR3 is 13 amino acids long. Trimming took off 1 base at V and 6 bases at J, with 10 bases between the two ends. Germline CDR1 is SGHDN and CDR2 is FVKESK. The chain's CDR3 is CASSQAGKGEQYF. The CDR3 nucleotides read TGTGCCAGCAGCCAAGCGGGGAAGGGCGAGCAGTACTTC.

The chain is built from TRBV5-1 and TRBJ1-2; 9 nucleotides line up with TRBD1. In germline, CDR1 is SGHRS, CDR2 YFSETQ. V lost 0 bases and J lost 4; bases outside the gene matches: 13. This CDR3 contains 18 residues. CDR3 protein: CASSLAPPGQGIFYGYTF. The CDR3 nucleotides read TGCGCCAGCAGCTTGGCACCTCCCGGACAGGGGATTTTCTATGGCTACACCTTC.

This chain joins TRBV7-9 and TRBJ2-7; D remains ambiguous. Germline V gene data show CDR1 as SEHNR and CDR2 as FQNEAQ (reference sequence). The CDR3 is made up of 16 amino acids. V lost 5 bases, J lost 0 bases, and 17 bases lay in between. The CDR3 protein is CASSPSLSVSSYEQYF. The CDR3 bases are TGTGCCAGCAGCCCGTCGCTCTCGGTTAGCTCCTACGAGCAGTACTTC.

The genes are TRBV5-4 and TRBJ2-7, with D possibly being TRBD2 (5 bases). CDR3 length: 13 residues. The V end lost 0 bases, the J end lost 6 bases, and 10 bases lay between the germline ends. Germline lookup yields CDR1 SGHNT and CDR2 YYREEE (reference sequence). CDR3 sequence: CASSLDSRGEQYF. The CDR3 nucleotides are TGTGCCAGCAGCTTGGACTCACGGGGCGAGCAGTACTTC.

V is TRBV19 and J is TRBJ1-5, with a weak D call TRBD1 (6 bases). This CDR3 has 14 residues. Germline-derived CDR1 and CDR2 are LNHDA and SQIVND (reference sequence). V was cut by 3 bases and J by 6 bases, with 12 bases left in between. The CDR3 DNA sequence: TGTGCCAGTAGTATTAGGGACACAGGTCAGCCCCAGCATTTT. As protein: CASSIRDTGQPQHF.

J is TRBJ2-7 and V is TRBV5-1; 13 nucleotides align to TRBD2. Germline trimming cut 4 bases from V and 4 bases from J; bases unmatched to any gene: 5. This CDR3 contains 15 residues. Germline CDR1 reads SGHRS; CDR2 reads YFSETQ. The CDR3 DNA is TGCGCCAGCAGCCCAGGGACTAGCGGGGTTTACGAGCAGTACTTC. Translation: CASSPGTSGVYEQYF.

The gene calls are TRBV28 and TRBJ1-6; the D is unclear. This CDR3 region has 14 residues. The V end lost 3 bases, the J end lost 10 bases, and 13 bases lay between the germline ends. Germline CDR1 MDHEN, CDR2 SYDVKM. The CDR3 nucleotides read TGTGCCAGCAGTTTTGGGGTGCGGGAATCACCCCTCCACTTT. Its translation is CASSFGVRESPLHF.